The rows below give T cell receptor beta chains drawn from one sample of a study of a mutant IDH1 vaccine in newly diagnosed glioma. These TCRs are of unknown antigen specificity. The repertoire was sequenced with immunoSEQ multiplex PCR; TCRdb's copy has only in-frame clones and lacks some. The data hold roughly 110,000 clones, with around 90% observed a single time. The material sequenced was PBMCs, taken from a glioma patient whose treatment included an IDH1 peptide vaccine. Source of these receptors: a woman aged 45-60 years with glioma. Both conserved end residues are part of each CDR3. The D gene is left open where the match is weak. Part of the rows lack a size; the others show once, few, many or a class for expanded clones.

J gene,D gene,V gene,clone size,CDR3 DNA,CDR3 protein
TRBJ2-5,NA,TRBV28,NA,TGTGCCAGCAGTTTTCCCGCAGGGGTAGAGACCCAGTACTTC,CASSFPAGVETQYF
TRBJ1-1,TRBD1,TRBV6-1,NA,TGTGCCAGCAGAAACACAGGGGTCGGCACTGAAGCTTTCTTT,CASRNTGVGTEAFF
TRBJ1-5,NA,TRBV27,NA,TGTGCCAGCAGTTTATCGTGGGGAGAAGGTAGCAATCAGCCCCAGCATTTT,CASSLSWGEGSNQPQHF
TRBJ2-7,NA,TRBV12-5,NA,TGTGCTAGTGGGCTTGCAGGGTGGCACGAGCAGTACTTC,CASGLAGWHEQYF
TRBJ2-7,NA,TRBV5-8,NA,TGTGCCAGCAGCTTTAGGCCCACCCAGGGCCCCTACGAGCAGTACTTC,CASSFRPTQGPYEQYF
TRBJ2-2,NA,TRBV5-6,NA,TGTGCCAGCAGCCAGGGGAATACCGGGGAGCTGTTTTTT,CASSQGNTGELFF
TRBJ1-4,NA,TRBV7-9,NA,TGTGCCAGCAGCTTAGCGGGGGCAGACCGGGAAAAACTGTTTTTT,CASSLAGADREKLFF
TRBJ1-5,NA,TRBV2,few,TGTGCCAGCAAGAGGGACCATAATCAGCCCCAGCATTTT,CASKRDHNQPQHF
TRBJ1-2,TRBD1,TRBV9,NA,TGTGCCAGCAGCGTAGAGAGGAAAGGGACAGACTATGGCTACACCTTC,CASSVERKGTDYGYTF
TRBJ1-4,NA,TRBV25-1,NA,TGTGCCAGCAGTGAATATCAGGATGCAACTAATGAAAAACTGTTTTTT,CASSEYQDATNEKLFF
TRBJ2-1,NA,TRBV7-3,NA,TGTGCCAGCAGCTTAAGACAGGCCCGCTCCTACAATGAGCAGTTCTTC,CASSLRQARSYNEQFF
TRBJ2-1,NA,TRBV6-5,NA,TGTGCCAGCACCCGTTCCCCTAACTCCTACAATGAGCAGTTCTTC,CASTRSPNSYNEQFF
TRBJ2-7,NA,TRBV7-9,NA,TGTGCCAGCAGCTTACCAGTCAGCCACGAGCAGTACTTC,CASSLPVSHEQYF
TRBJ2-2,NA,TRBV5-1,once,TGCGCCAGCAGCTGGGGGTCCGTAGGGGAGCTGTTTTTT,CASSWGSVGELFF
TRBJ1-4,NA,TRBV7-9,NA,TGTGCCAGCAGCTTACTTTCAACTAATGAAAAACTGTTTTTT,CASSLLSTNEKLFF
TRBJ2-7,TRBD1,TRBV9,NA,TGTGCCAGCAGCGCTGGGGACAGTTACGAGCAGTACTTC,CASSAGDSYEQYF
TRBJ1-6,NA,TRBV6-6,NA,TGTGCCAGCAGTTACTCAGGGGAGGATTCACCCCTCCACTTT,CASSYSGEDSPLHF
TRBJ2-7,TRBD2,TRBV5-5,NA,TGTGCCAGCAGCTGGACTAGCGGGACCTACGAGCAGTACTTC,CASSWTSGTYEQYF
TRBJ2-7,TRBD1,TRBV2,NA,TGTGCCAGCAGTGGCCCGGGACAGGGCCCATTCGAGCAGTACTTC,CASSGPGQGPFEQYF
TRBJ1-2,NA,TRBV19,NA,TGTGCCAGTAGTATGGGCCTCCCCGGCGGCTATGGCTACACCTTC,CASSMGLPGGYGYTF
TRBJ2-7,NA,TRBV5-6,few,TGTGCCAGCAGCCCAGGACCGGTTTTCTACGAGCAGTACTTC,CASSPGPVFYEQYF
TRBJ1-3,TRBD1,TRBV19,NA,TGTGCCAGTACCGGGACAGGTGCTGGAAACACCATATATTTT,CASTGTGAGNTIYF
TRBJ2-7,NA,TRBV28,NA,TGTGCCAGCAGTTTATTGGGGGTCGAGCAGTACTTC,CASSLLGVEQYF
TRBJ1-2,NA,TRBV9,NA,TGTGCCAGCAGCGCCCGGACTCCAGGGCCCTATGGCTACACCTTC,CASSARTPGPYGYTF
TRBJ2-5,NA,TRBV7-9,NA,TGTGCCAGCAGCTTAAGTGGGGAGACCCAGTACTTC,CASSLSGETQYF
TRBJ2-7,NA,TRBV30,once,TGTGCCTGGGGGTCCGTTGTAGGGCGCACCTACGAGCAGTACTTC,CAWGSVVGRTYEQYF
TRBJ1-5,TRBD1,TRBV9,NA,TGTGCCAGCAGCGTTGGGACAGCCCCGGGGGCCCAGCATTTT,CASSVGTAPGAQHF
TRBJ1-3,TRBD1,TRBV9,NA,TGTGCCAGCAGCGAGAGGGACAGGTTCTCTGGAAACACCATATATTTT,CASSERDRFSGNTIYF
TRBJ2-1,NA,TRBV5-1,once,TGCGCCAGCAGCTTAAGGCCAGCCGGTGTACAGGGGGGGACGAATGAGCAGTTCTTC,CASSLRPAGVQGGTNEQFF
TRBJ1-5,NA,TRBV27,NA,TGTGCCAGCAGTCCCTGGGGTGATAGCAATCAGCCCCAGCATTTT,CASSPWGDSNQPQHF
TRBJ2-7,TRBD1,TRBV5-6,NA,TGTGCCAGCAGCCGTGGCGCGGGACAGGTCTACGAGCAGTACTTC,CASSRGAGQVYEQYF
TRBJ2-7,NA,TRBV30,NA,TGTGCCTGGACCCGGGGAAATGAGCAGTACTTC,CAWTRGNEQYF
TRBJ2-2,NA,TRBV5-3,NA,TGTGCCAGCAGCTTACTCGTCACCGGGGAGCTGTTTTTT,CASSLLVTGELFF
TRBJ1-2,NA,TRBV30,once,TGTGCCTGGAGTAAGGCTCAAACAAGGGGTGGCTACACCTTC,CAWSKAQTRGGYTF